These 24 T cell receptor beta chains were all obtained from the same sample, sequenced in a study of blood T cell repertoires in COVID-19. Method: immunoSEQ multiplex PCR; TCRdb's copy keeps in-frame clones and lacks some. The sample shows 100,000 to 150,000 clones, around 86% of them seen only once. The sequenced sample consisted of peripheral blood. The origin of the receptors is a man aged 55 to 70 with acute or convalescent COVID-19.

This clone was counted at least ten times. The V call is TRBV19, the J call TRBJ2-7, with 9 nucleotides matching TRBD2. The ends lost 3 bases at V and 5 bases at J; junction bases unmatched: 5. Germline V gene sequence: CDR1 LNHDA, CDR2 SQIVND (reference sequence). The CDR3 sequence is 14 residues long. The DNA of the CDR3 is TGTGCCAGTAGTATTGCTAGCGGGAACAACGAGCAGTACTTC. This translates into CASSIASGNNEQYF.

The rearrangement uses TRBV28 and TRBJ1-6; weak D call: TRBD1 (6 bases). Trimming removed 6 bases at V and 14 bases at J, with 20 bases between. The CDR3 spans 14 residues. Germline V gene sequence: CDR1 MDHEN, CDR2 SYDVKM. CDR3: CASSTQGRDSALHF. DNA for the CDR3: TGTGCCAGCAGCACACAGGGCCGGGATTCGGCCCTCCACTTT. Based on the CDR3 plus reference TRBV28 and TRBJ1-6, the full variable domain is DVKVTQSSRYLVKRTGEKVFLECVQDMDHENMFWYRQDPGLGLRLIYFSYDVKMKEKGDIPEGYSVSREKKERFSLILESASTNQTSMYLCASSTQGRDSALHFGNGTRLTVT.

The chain combines TRBV28 with TRBJ2-3; TRBD1 matches at 7 bases. The CDR3 runs 17 residues. V was pared by 5 bases and J by 0 bases, with 11 bases of the junction left unmatched. Germline V CDR1 and CDR2: MDHEN, SYDVKM. The CDR3 loop is CASSPQTGKRSTDTQYF. The CDR3, as DNA: TGTGCCAGCAGTCCCCAGACAGGGAAAAGAAGCACAGATACGCAGTATTTT.

The V call is TRBV14, the J call TRBJ2-7; 8 positions agree with TRBD1. The junction had 12 bases not matched to a gene; V was cut back by 4 bases and J by 7 bases. Germline CDR1 SGHDN, CDR2 FVKESK. The CDR3 runs 15 residues. The DNA for the CDR3 is TGTGCCAGCAGCCCACCCGGGACAGGCCGAAGGGAGCAGTACTTC. Translation gives CASSPPGTGRREQYF.

In DNA, the CDR3 is TGTGCCAGCAGTTTGACGGCCCAAGGGGGGAGGGGCTACGAGCAGTACTTC. Translation: CASSLTAQGGRGYEQYF. This chain joins TRBV27 and TRBJ2-7, with a tentative D call TRBD2 (7 bases). The germline gives CDR1 MNHEY, CDR2 SMNVEV (reference sequence). V was clipped by 3 bases and J by 3 bases, with 21 bases between them. The CDR3 consists of 17 residues.

The chain combines TRBV14 with TRBJ2-3, with TRBD2 matching 11 bases. V gave up 2 bases and J gave up 5 bases; unmatched junction bases: 6. CDR1 and CDR2 (germline): SGHDN, FVKESK. CDR3 size: 16 residues. The CDR3 sequence is CASSQRLAGRGDTQYF. The DNA of the CDR3 is TGTGCCAGCAGCCAACGACTAGCGGGAAGGGGAGATACGCAGTATTTT.

This sequence joins TRBV29-1 and TRBJ2-7, with a possible D match to TRBD2 (6 bases). The ends were cut back, 7 bases at V and 4 bases at J, with 14 bases in the middle. This CDR3 contains 12 residues. In germline, CDR1 is SQVTM, CDR2 ANQGSEA. The CDR3 loop reads CSAGTFGYEQYF. Here the CDR3 DNA reads TGCAGCGCCGGGACTTTCGGTTACGAGCAGTACTTC.

The chain is built from TRBV3-1 (or the pseudogene TRBV3-2) and TRBJ2-1; no clear D. The V gene lost 0 bases and the J gene lost 4 bases, with 7 bases spanning the gap. The CDR3 is made up of 14 amino acids. The germline gives CDR1 LGHDT, CDR2 YNNKEL (reference sequence). CDR3 residues: CASSQDRQYNEQFF. The CDR3 nucleotides read TGTGCCAGCAGCCAAGACCGACAATACAATGAGCAGTTCTTC.

CDR3 protein: CATSRDPDRVGGELFF. CDR3 coding DNA: TGTGCCACCAGCAGAGATCCGGACAGGGTGGGTGGGGAGCTGTTTTTT. V is TRBV15 and J is TRBJ2-2; the match to TRBD1 covers 8 bases. V gave up 0 bases and J gave up 8 bases; unmatched junction bases: 8. Germline V gene sequence: CDR1 LNHNV, CDR2 YYDKDF (reference sequence). The CDR3 is made up of 16 amino acids.

This chain joins TRBV12-3 or TRBV12-4 and TRBJ1-1; a possible D gene is TRBD1 (6 bases). V was cut by 5 bases and J by 3 bases, with 10 bases left in between. CDR3 size: 13 residues. CDR3 amino acids: CASSTGSHTEAFF. In DNA, the CDR3 is TGTGCCAGCAGTACAGGGAGCCACACTGAAGCTTTCTTT.

This chain connects TRBV19 to TRBJ2-7, with 7 bases matching TRBD1. The germline V gene has CDR1 LNHDA and CDR2 SQIVND (reference sequence). Trimming at V came to 2 bases and at J to 3 bases, leaving 7 bases not matched to a gene. The CDR3 is 15 residues long. CDR3 sequence: CASSISDREVYEQYF. For the CDR3, the DNA is TGTGCCAGTAGTATATCAGACAGGGAAGTCTACGAGCAGTACTTC.

V gene TRBV3-1 (or the pseudogene TRBV3-2) combines with J gene TRBJ2-3; 8 positions agree with TRBD2. Looked up from germline, CDR1 is LGHDT and CDR2 is YNNKEL (reference sequence). CDR3 length equals 16 residues. The V segment lost 3 bases and the J segment 3 bases; nucleotides outside the gene matches: 8. The CDR3 nucleotides are TGTGCCAGCAGCCATGAGACTAGCGTAGTAACAGATACGCAGTATTTT. Protein product: CASSHETSVVTDTQYF.

The chain uses TRBV6-5 and TRBJ1-5; D unclear. Germline loops: CDR1 MNHEY, CDR2 SVGAGI. The CDR3 contains 14 residues. V was clipped by 11 bases and J by 7 bases, with 21 bases between them. The CDR3 nucleotides read TGTGCCGTGTTTCCGGGGTTAACCTGGCAGCCCCAGCATTTT. This translates into CAVFPGLTWQPQHF.

This chain connects TRBV9 to TRBJ2-1; TRBD2 might be the D (5 bases). CDR3 length equals 15 residues. V was shortened by 1 base and J by 8 bases, with 16 bases between the two germline ends. From germline, CDR1 is SGDLS and CDR2 YYNGEE. CDR3 nucleotide sequence: TGTGCCAGCAGCGTAAGGTCTAGCCGAGACTATGAGCAGTTCTTC. This encodes CASSVRSSRDYEQFF.

About this clone: This CDR3 is also generated by other DNA sequences in the sample. This chain links TRBV30 with TRBJ2-7, with a possible D match to TRBD2 (6 bases). Per the germline V gene, CDR1 is GTSNPN and CDR2 is SVGIG (reference sequence). The CDR3 runs 13 residues. V was clipped by 3 bases and J by 2 bases, with 11 bases between them. CDR3 in amino acids: CAWSRRGTYEQYF. CDR3 sequence (DNA): TGTGCCTGGAGCAGGAGGGGTACCTACGAGCAGTACTTC.

The rearrangement uses TRBV6-5 and TRBJ2-5; the D gene is possibly TRBD2 (6 bases). Germline V gene sequence: CDR1 MNHEY, CDR2 SVGAGI. This CDR3 contains 13 residues. Trimming cost V 7 bases and J 2 bases, with 11 bases left between them. CDR3 sequence: CASTRDLQETQYF. The CDR3, as DNA: TGTGCCAGCACCCGGGACTTACAAGAGACCCAGTACTTC.

This chain connects TRBV11-2 to TRBJ1-3; unclear D gene. V dropped 5 bases and J dropped 0 bases, with 8 bases sitting between them. The germline CDR1 and CDR2 sequences are SGHAT and FQNNGV. This CDR3 comprises 14 residues. For the CDR3, the DNA is TGTGCCAGCAGCCCGATGAGCTCTGGAAACACCATATATTTT. This encodes CASSPMSSGNTIYF.

J is TRBJ1-2 and V is TRBV7-9; weak D call: TRBD1 (6 bases). Trimming cost V 5 bases and J 8 bases, with 15 bases left between them. Germline V gene lookup returns CDR1 SEHNR and CDR2 FQNEAQ (reference sequence). The CDR3 consists of 13 residues. The CDR3 DNA follows: TGTGCCAGCAGCGTAGTGGACAGTGGCGGCTACACCTTC. This codes for CASSVVDSGGYTF.

The V call is TRBV10-3, the J call TRBJ1-2, with D uncertain. The V and J ends lost 2 bases and 5 bases respectively, with 6 bases between them. Germline loops: CDR1 ENHRY, CDR2 SYGVKD. CDR3 length: 12 amino acids. The chain's CDR3 is CAISETEYGYTF. DNA for the CDR3: TGTGCCATCAGTGAGACAGAATATGGCTACACCTTC.

The CDR3, as DNA: TGTGCCAGCAGCCCCCAAATCTACTCCTACGAGCAGTACTTC. It codes for CASSPQIYSYEQYF. V is TRBV14 and J is TRBJ2-7; D call uncertain. Trimming cost V 4 bases and J 0 bases, with 10 bases left between them. The CDR3 consists of 14 residues. The germline V gene encodes CDR1 SGHDN and CDR2 FVKESK.

V usage is TRBV4-2 and J usage is TRBJ1-2; 8 bases are a match to TRBD1. The V segment lost 4 bases and the J segment 0 bases; nucleotides outside the gene matches: 4. Germline V gene lookup returns CDR1 LGHNA and CDR2 YNFKEQ. This CDR3 region has 15 residues. CDR3 nucleotides: TGTGCCAGCAGCCGAATGGGACAGGCTAACTATGGCTACACCTTC. It codes for CASSRMGQANYGYTF.

V and J are TRBV28 and TRBJ1-2, with a possible D match to TRBD1 (6 bases). The CDR3 consists of 15 residues. V lost 5 bases and J lost 4, with 17 bases in between. The germline CDR1 and CDR2 sequences are MDHEN and SYDVKM. CDR3 sequence: CASSPPGGQIYGYTF. The CDR3 nucleotides read TGTGCCAGCAGTCCCCCGGGGGGGCAGATCTATGGCTACACCTTC.

The chain employs TRBV18 and TRBJ2-3, with 8 bases identical to TRBD1. The CDR3 is 15 amino acids. V lost 3 bases, J lost 6 bases, and 8 bases stayed unmatched. Germline V gene data show CDR1 as KGHSH and CDR2 as LQKENI. The CDR3: CASSPGAGGVDTQYF. CDR3 coding DNA: TGTGCCAGCTCACCGGGGGCAGGGGGCGTCGATACGCAGTATTTT. The full variable domain, in which reference TRBV18 and TRBJ2-3 provide the parts outside the CDR3, is NAGVMQNPRHLVRRRGQEARLRCSPMKGHSHVYWYRQLPEEGLKFMVYLQKENIIDESGMPKERFSAEFPKEGPSILRIQQVVRGDSAAYFCASSPGAGGVDTQYFGPGTRLTVL.

The rearrangement joins TRBV7-9 to TRBJ2-7; a possible D gene is TRBD1 (6 bases). The CDR3 is made up of 14 amino acids. Per the germline V gene, CDR1 is SEHNR and CDR2 is FQNEAQ (reference sequence). Trimming cost V 3 bases and J 5 bases, with 14 bases left between them. The chain's CDR3 is CASSFTGFYDEQYF. The CDR3 coding sequence is TGTGCCAGCAGCTTCACAGGGTTCTACGACGAGCAGTACTTC.